The rows below give T cell receptor beta chains drawn from one sample of a study of post-analysis software for immune sequencing data. TCRdb analysed the PCR reads with MiXCR anew, one entry per CDR3 protein. The data contain fewer than 700,000 distinct CDR3 sequences, around 40% of them singletons. Sequenced sample: blood. Source of these receptors: a girl aged 5-17 years with multiple sclerosis. Both conserved end residues are part of each CDR3. D genes are given only for firm matches. A clone size is listed for some rows: how often the clone was seen (once, few, many), or a class if it is expanded.

cdr3_aa cdr3_nt clone_size v_call d_call j_call
CASSPLVLTRTGPDTQYF TGTGCCAGCAGTCCTCTCGTCTTAACGCGGACCGGCCCAGATACGCAGTATTTT . TRBV12-3/TRBV12-4 . TRBJ2-3
CSAMLPGGLYNEQFF TGCAGTGCTATGTTGCCGGGGGGCCTTTACAATGAGCAGTTCTTC few TRBV20-1 . TRBJ2-1
CAISVRGGTGNEQFF TGTGCCATCAGTGTGAGAGGGGGTACGGGGAATGAGCAGTTCTTC . TRBV10-3 . TRBJ2-1
CAGSDIAGGTTDTQYF TGTGCCGGCAGTGACATCGCGGGGGGAACAACAGATACGCAGTATTTT once TRBV6-4 TRBD2 TRBJ2-3
CASSQTTGSYTEAFF TGTGCCAGCTCCCAGACGACAGGGAGTTACACTGAAGCTTTCTTT few TRBV18 TRBD1 TRBJ1-1
CASKADYYGYTF TGTGCCAGTAAGGCGGATTACTATGGCTACACCTTC few TRBV19 . TRBJ1-2
CASSQEGTGNGYTF TGTGCCAGCAGCCAAGAAGGGACAGGGAATGGCTACACCTTC . TRBV14 TRBD1 TRBJ1-2
CAITSGQIDTQYF TGTGCCATCACTTCGGGACAGATCGATACGCAGTATTTT few TRBV10-3 TRBD1 TRBJ2-3
CASSPQQDSGANVLTF TGCGCCAGCAGCCCCCAACAGGACTCTGGGGCCAACGTCCTGACTTTC many TRBV5-1 . TRBJ2-6
CASNRRRTQYF TGTGCCAGCAACCGAAGGAGGACCCAGTACTTC few TRBV12-3/TRBV12-4 . TRBJ2-5
CSGLEGAVQETQYF TGCAGTGGGCTAGAGGGAGCGGTGCAAGAGACCCAGTACTTC . TRBV20-1 . TRBJ2-5
CASTPGTSVLNEQFF TGTGCCAGCACCCCCGGGACTAGCGTATTAAATGAGCAGTTCTTC few TRBV7-8 TRBD2 TRBJ2-1
CSVEGLANDQFF TGCAGCGTTGAAGGCCTAGCAAATGATCAGTTCTTC . TRBV29-1 . TRBJ2-1
CASSLRQPYEQFF TGCGCCAGCAGCTTGAGGCAACCCTATGAGCAGTTCTTC . TRBV5-1 . TRBJ2-1
CASSEGQKVFSYDEQFF TGTGCCAGCAGTGAAGGGCAGAAAGTCTTCTCCTACGATGAGCAGTTCTTC . TRBV2 . TRBJ2-1
CACSTGTGNEKLFF TGTGCCTGCTCAACCGGGACAGGGAATGAAAAACTGTTTTTT . TRBV28 TRBD1 TRBJ1-4
CASSLGATAYEQYF TGCGCCAGCAGCTTGGGTGCAACAGCCTACGAGCAGTACTTC few TRBV5-1 . TRBJ2-7
CASSEIPLGVYNEQFF TGTGCCAGCAGCGAGATACCCCTCGGAGTCTACAATGAGCAGTTCTTC . TRBV9 . TRBJ2-1
CASSARDRVNSPLHF TGTGCCAGCAGCGCCCGGGACAGGGTCAATTCACCCCTCCACTTT few TRBV2 TRBD1 TRBJ1-6
CASSDSPYDYEQYF TGTGCCAGCAGCGACTCTCCATACGACTACGAGCAGTACTTC . TRBV25-1 . TRBJ2-7
CSARRTGLDGYTF TGCAGTGCTAGACGGACAGGGCTAGATGGCTACACCTTC few TRBV20-1 TRBD1 TRBJ1-2
CASSAPTGGQSNEKLFF TGCGCCAGCAGCGCGCCCACAGGGGGCCAAAGTAATGAAAAACTGTTTTTT . TRBV4-1 TRBD1 TRBJ1-4
CASSGAGGTYNSPLHF TGTGCCAGCAGCGGTGCAGGGGGCACCTATAATTCACCCCTCCACTTT . TRBV7-8 TRBD1 TRBJ1-6
CSARLTGGWVYGYTF TGCAGTGCTAGACTTACAGGGGGGTGGGTCTATGGCTACACCTTC few TRBV20-1 TRBD1 TRBJ1-2
CATKVGTEAFF TGTGCCACTAAGGTGGGCACTGAAGCTTTCTTT . TRBV12-3/TRBV12-4 . TRBJ1-1
CASSVEQGGGYTF TGTGCCAGCAGCGTAGAACAGGGAGGTGGCTACACCTTC . TRBV9 . TRBJ1-2
CATSDATGHSNQPQHF TGTGCCACCAGTGATGCGACCGGCCATAGCAATCAGCCCCAGCATTTT . TRBV24-1 . TRBJ1-5
CASRGGAHGGYTF TGTGCCAGCAGAGGGGGCGCCCACGGGGGCTACACCTTC few TRBV7-2 TRBD1 TRBJ1-2
CASSQDSTHEQYF TGTGCCAGCAGCCAAGACAGCACACACGAGCAGTACTTC few TRBV3-1 . TRBJ2-7
CASSLANFEAFF TGTGCCAGCAGTTTAGCCAACTTTGAAGCTTTCTTT . TRBV12-3/TRBV12-4 . TRBJ1-1
CSARDPSSYEQYF TGCAGTGCTAGAGATCCGAGCTCCTACGAGCAGTACTTC . TRBV20-1 . TRBJ2-7
CASSESLRSAEAFF TGTGCCAGCAGTGAATCGCTAAGGTCCGCTGAAGCTTTCTTT . TRBV6-4 . TRBJ1-1
CSAYRGSGGANEQFF TGCAGTGCCTACCGGGGTAGCGGGGGGGCCAATGAGCAGTTCTTC . TRBV20-1 TRBD2 TRBJ2-1
CASSLGMGVMGEKLFF TGTGCCAGCAGTTTAGGCATGGGGGTAATGGGAGAAAAACTGTTTTTT . TRBV12-3/TRBV12-4 . TRBJ1-4
CASSQGVGSSGETQYF TGTGCCAGCAGCCAAGGAGTGGGCTCGAGCGGAGAGACCCAGTACTTC few TRBV3-1 . TRBJ2-5
CASSTPGGGGQTQYF TGTGCCAGCAGTACCCCAGGAGGGGGGGGACAGACCCAGTACTTC . TRBV6-5 . TRBJ2-5
CASSPWTSYEQYF TGCGCCAGCAGCCCCTGGACTAGCTACGAGCAGTACTTC . TRBV4-3 TRBD2 TRBJ2-7
CASSETGRNEQYF TGTGCCAGCAGTGAAACCGGGAGGAACGAGCAGTACTTC few TRBV25-1 TRBD2 TRBJ2-7
CASSSQGSYNEQYF TGCGCCAGCAGCTCACAGGGGTCCTACAATGAGCAGTACTTC . TRBV5-1 TRBD1 TRBJ2-7
CASSLGSGRDEQYF TGTGCCAGCAGCTTAGGTTCAGGAAGGGACGAGCAGTACTTC . TRBV7-9 . TRBJ2-7
CASSQQGEKQYF TGCGCCAGCAGCCAACAGGGAGAGAAGCAGTACTTC few TRBV10-2 . TRBJ2-7